This TCR beta chain was captured by sequencing in a study of control samples from healthy donors and cancer patients. Method: immunoSEQ multiplex PCR; TCRdb's copy keeps in-frame clones and lacks some. Among 90,000 to 100,000 clones listed, approximately 84% were seen once. The length of the CDR3 is 14 residues. CDR1 SNHLY and CDR2 FYNNEI come from the germline V gene. V shed 10 bases and J 0 bases; nucleotides not matched to a gene: 7. This clone was recorded many times. The chain uses TRBV2 and TRBJ2-5, with 8 bases matching TRBD1. This TCR was recovered from a man between 65 and 80 years old with lung cancer. The sample taken for sequencing was PBMCs. CDR3 nucleotides: TGTGCCACCAACAGGGGGGCGTACCAAGAGACCCAGTACTTC. Protein: CATNRGAYQETQYF.